Following are 10 T cell receptor beta chains from one sample sequenced in a study of Ad26.COV2.S vaccination and SARS-CoV-2 variants. Measured with immunoSEQ multiplex PCR; TCRdb has only the in-frame clones, and not every one. Here the sample spans about 400,000 clones, 70% to 90% being singletons. Sample treatment: roughly 18 received Ad26.COV2.S at low or high dose, single or two shots; 5 received placebo; per-sample allocation not given. The samples date from day 63 after the first vaccine or placebo injection. The specimen comprised peripheral blood, sampled in a trial of Ad26.COV2.S vaccine versus placebo. These receptors were obtained from a person aged 18-65 years who received the Ad26.COV2.S COVID-19 vaccine or a placebo.

The gene calls are TRBV13 and TRBJ2-1, with D hard to call. Between the trimmed V and J ends, which lost 4 bases and 9 bases, there was a span of 7 bases. Germline CDR1 and CDR2: PRHDT and FYEKMQ (reference sequence). The CDR3 has 11 amino acids. This CDR3 is CASSSLAEQFF. In DNA, the CDR3 is TGTGCCAGCAGCTCCCTTGCTGAGCAGTTCTTC.

The CDR3 DNA follows: TGTGCCAGCAGCTTAGACGGTTCCTACAATGAGCAGTTCTTC. Translation: CASSLDGSYNEQFF. This chain joins TRBV7-2 and TRBJ2-1, with D uncertain. The CDR3 is 14 amino acids. Trimming removed 1 base at V and 1 base at J, with 5 bases between. Germline V gene sequence: CDR1 SGHTA, CDR2 FQGNSA.

CDR3 coding DNA: TGTGCCAGTAGTATAGCTAGCGGACAGGGCGGAGGGAATGAGCAGTTCTTC. Protein: CASSIASGQGGGNEQFF. The chain joins TRBV19 to TRBJ2-1; TRBD1 is a possible D gene (8 bases). V was clipped by 1 base and J by 7 bases, with 20 bases between them. The CDR3 consists of 17 residues. Germline values: CDR1 LNHDA, CDR2 SQIVND (reference sequence).

This chain links TRBV10-3 with TRBJ2-6; the match to TRBD1 covers 7 bases. From germline, CDR1 is ENHRY and CDR2 SYGVKD. The J segment lost 2 bases and the V segment lost 10 bases, leaving 2 bases of the junction unmatched. The CDR3 runs 13 residues. DNA for the CDR3: TGTGCCACCCAGGGGGCTGGGGCCAACGTCCTGACTTTC. Translating gives CATQGAGANVLTF.

The CDR3 DNA reads as TGCGCCAGCAGCGCCTCTAGCGCTATCTACGAGCAGTACTTC. Its protein is CASSASSAIYEQYF. V is TRBV5-1 and J is TRBJ2-7, with D perhaps TRBD2 (6 bases). Germline V gene data show CDR1 as SGHRS and CDR2 as YFSETQ. With 4 bases removed from V and 3 bases from J, the gap between germline ends came to 14 bases. The CDR3 extends over 14 amino acids. The whole variable domain, filled in from reference TRBV5-1 and TRBJ2-7, reads KAGVTQTPRYLIKTRGQQVTLSCSPISGHRSVSWYQQTPGQGLQFLFEYFSETQRNKGNFPGRFSGRQFSNSRSEMNVSTLELGDSALYLCASSASSAIYEQYFGPGTRLTVT.

This clone showed up just a few times. The V gene is TRBV30, the J gene TRBJ2-2; possibly TRBD1 for D (6 bases). Germline V gene lookup returns CDR1 GTSNPN and CDR2 SVGIG (reference sequence). With 8 bases removed from V and 2 bases from J, the gap between germline ends came to 9 bases. The CDR3 contains 12 residues. The CDR3 spells CAQGSNTGELFF. The CDR3 bases are TGTGCCCAGGGGTCCAACACCGGGGAGCTGTTTTTT.

The chain joins TRBV7-2 to TRBJ1-2; TRBD1 agrees at 7 bases. Per germline, CDR1 SGHTA and CDR2 FQGNSA. CDR3 length: 14 amino acids. V was pared by 3 bases and J by 8 bases, with 9 bases of the junction left unmatched. The CDR3 DNA reads as TGTGCCAGCAGCTTCCAAACAGGGGCGCGAGGCTACACCTTC. Protein sequence: CASSFQTGARGYTF.

This rearrangement joins TRBV6-4 to TRBJ2-3; 9 nucleotides line up with TRBD2. Trimming at V came to 3 bases and at J to 4 bases, leaving 8 bases not matched to a gene. The CDR3 has 16 residues. The germline V gene has CDR1 MRHNA and CDR2 SNTAGT. The CDR3, as DNA: TGTGCCAGCAGTGAGCTGGGCGGGGGGGCCTCAGATACGCAGTATTTT. It is translated as CASSELGGGASDTQYF.

J is TRBJ2-7 and V is TRBV18, with 9 bases fitting TRBD2. CDR1 and CDR2 (germline): KGHSH, LQKENI. Trimming at V came to 6 bases and at J to 2 bases, leaving 5 bases not matched to a gene. The CDR3 covers 14 residues. This CDR3 is CASSVAGAPYEQYF. CDR3 in DNA: TGTGCCAGCTCCGTAGCGGGGGCCCCCTACGAGCAGTACTTC.

CDR3 amino acids: CASSLAGSDYGYTF. CDR3 in DNA: TGTGCCAGCAGTTTGGCGGGTTCCGACTATGGCTACACCTTC. The chain links TRBV27 to TRBJ1-2; the D is unclear. This CDR3 region has 14 residues. V was trimmed by 3 bases and J by 3 bases, leaving 11 bases between them. The germline gives CDR1 MNHEY, CDR2 SMNVEV (reference sequence).